Each of the 8 T cell receptor beta chains below was sequenced from the same sample in a study of T cells after yellow fever vaccination. In TCRdb, the 5' RACE reads were re-called with MiXCR into one record per CDR3 protein. This sample has some 29,000 distinct CDR3 sequences, with over 4.5% found just once. This material consisted of CD8+ T cells sorted from PBMCs, taken 10 days after the yellow fever booster vaccination. These receptors all come from a young man who received the YFV17D yellow fever vaccine.

This clonotype was observed many times. This rearrangement joins TRBV7-2 to TRBJ2-1; 10 nucleotides align to TRBD2. The CDR3 extends over 16 amino acids. V shed 2 bases, J shed 0 bases, and the junction held 1 base outside the gene matches. From germline, CDR1 is SGHTA and CDR2 FQGNSA. Here the CDR3 DNA reads TGTGCCAGCAGCTTACTAGCGGGAGCCTCCTACAATGAGCAGTTCTTC. This sequence encodes CASSLLAGASYNEQFF.

This clonotype has ten or more counts. This chain links TRBV7-8 with TRBJ2-3; D is tentatively TRBD1 or TRBD2 (5 bases each). The CDR3 contains 16 residues. Germline V gene sequence: CDR1 SGHVS, CDR2 FQNEAQ. The germline V and J ends were trimmed by 3 bases and 4 bases, with 17 bases remaining between them. The chain's CDR3 is CASSLPGLAGPDTQYF. CDR3 coding DNA: TGTGCCAGCAGCTTGCCGGGGCTAGCAGGGCCAGATACGCAGTATTTT.

Ten or more counts support this clonotype. The CDR3 DNA sequence: TGTGCCAGCAGCCGGACTAGCGGGATCGGGGAGACCCAGTACTTC. Translated: CASSRTSGIGETQYF. The chain links TRBV6-5 to TRBJ2-5; the match to TRBD2 covers 12 bases. The V gene end was trimmed by 6 bases and the J gene end by 5 bases; junction bases not matched to a gene: 7. This CDR3 comprises 15 residues. The germline CDR1 and CDR2 sequences are MNHEY and SVGAGI.

This clonotype has a handful of counts. This chain links TRBV9 with TRBJ2-1; 11 bases line up with TRBD2. With V trimmed by 4 bases and J by 8 bases, 11 bases remained unmatched. Germline lookup yields CDR1 SGDLS and CDR2 YYNGEE. The CDR3 loop spans 16 amino acids. The CDR3 DNA sequence: TGTGCCAGCAGCCCACATCTAGCGGGAGGTGTAGATGAGCAGTTCTTC. Translated, it gives CASSPHLAGGVDEQFF. Using reference TRBV9 and TRBJ2-1 for the parts outside the CDR3, the full variable domain is DSGVTQTPKHLITATGQRVTLRCSPRSGDLSVYWYQQSLDQGLQFLIQYYNGEERAKGNILERFSAQQFPDLHSELNLSSLELGDSALYFCASSPHLAGGVDEQFFGPGTRLTVL.

This clonotype came up many times. This chain links TRBV6-5 with TRBJ1-3, with D tentatively TRBD1 (6 bases). The CDR3 consists of 16 residues. The V end lost 2 bases, the J end lost 0 bases, and 11 bases lay between the germline ends. The germline V gene encodes CDR1 MNHEY and CDR2 SVGAGI. CDR3 sequence (DNA): TGTGCCAGCAGTTACCTCGGGGGGGCCTCTGGAAACACCATATATTTT. Protein: CASSYLGGASGNTIYF.

This clonotype was detected ten times or more. The chain carries TRBV12-3 or TRBV12-4 and TRBJ2-5; tentatively, D is TRBD2 (5 bases). Trimming took off 3 bases at V and 5 bases at J, with 10 bases between the two ends. The CDR3 covers 13 residues. CDR3 amino acids: CASSFDGGETQYF. The CDR3 DNA is TGTGCCAGCAGTTTCGACGGAGGCGAGACCCAGTACTTC.

The table lists this clonotype with many counts. The gene calls are TRBV12-3 or TRBV12-4 and TRBJ1-1; tentatively, D is TRBD1 (6 bases). The CDR3 contains 14 residues. Trimming removed 6 bases from V and 11 bases from J, with 22 bases in between. This CDR3 is CASSTPQGRTLAFF. In nucleotides, the CDR3 is TGTGCCAGCAGCACACCCCAGGGGCGGACCTTGGCTTTCTTT.

This clonotype was found many times. This chain joins TRBV7-9 and TRBJ2-7; possibly TRBD1 for D (6 bases). CDR3 size: 12 residues. With 10 bases removed from V and 5 bases from J, the gap between germline ends came to 15 bases. Germline lookup yields CDR1 SEHNR and CDR2 FQNEAQ (reference sequence). Written as DNA, the CDR3 is TGTGCCACCGTCAGGGGCGATAACGAGCAGTACTTC. Amino acids: CATVRGDNEQYF.